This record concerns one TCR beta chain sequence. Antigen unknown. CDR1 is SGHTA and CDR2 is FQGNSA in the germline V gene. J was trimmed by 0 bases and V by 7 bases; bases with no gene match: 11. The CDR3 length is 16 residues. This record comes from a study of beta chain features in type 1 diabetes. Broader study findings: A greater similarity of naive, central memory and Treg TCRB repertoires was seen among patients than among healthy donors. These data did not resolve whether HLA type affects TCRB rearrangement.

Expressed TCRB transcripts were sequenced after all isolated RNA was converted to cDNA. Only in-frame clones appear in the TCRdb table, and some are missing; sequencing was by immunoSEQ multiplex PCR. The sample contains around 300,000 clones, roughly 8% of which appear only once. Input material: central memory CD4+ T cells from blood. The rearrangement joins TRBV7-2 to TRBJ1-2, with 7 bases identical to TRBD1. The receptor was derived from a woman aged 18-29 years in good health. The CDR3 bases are TGTGCCAGCACCATGGGACAGACAATCTCTAACTATGGCTACACCTTC. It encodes CASTMGQTISNYGYTF.